The TCR beta chain described here comes from a study of T cells after yellow fever vaccination. The table lists this clonotype with a few counts. TCRdb reprocessed the 5' RACE reads with MiXCR, giving one entry per CDR3 protein. The repertoire holds roughly 110,000 distinct CDR3 sequences, with 6.5% to 9% as singletons. CDR1 is SGHRS and CDR2 is YFSETQ in the germline V gene. The trim removed 0 bases at V and 9 bases at J, leaving 8 bases unmatched. This CDR3 is built from 16 residues. The TCR originated in a man aged 25 to 40 who received the YFV17D yellow fever vaccine. The V gene is TRBV5-1, the J gene TRBJ2-5; TRBD2 aligns across 13 bases. The specimen was CD8+ T cells sorted from PBMCs, collected 45 days after the yellow fever booster vaccination. CDR3 sequence: CASSLATSGRAQPQYF. The DNA of the CDR3 is TGCGCCAGCAGCTTGGCCACTAGCGGGAGGGCCCAGCCCCAGTACTTC.